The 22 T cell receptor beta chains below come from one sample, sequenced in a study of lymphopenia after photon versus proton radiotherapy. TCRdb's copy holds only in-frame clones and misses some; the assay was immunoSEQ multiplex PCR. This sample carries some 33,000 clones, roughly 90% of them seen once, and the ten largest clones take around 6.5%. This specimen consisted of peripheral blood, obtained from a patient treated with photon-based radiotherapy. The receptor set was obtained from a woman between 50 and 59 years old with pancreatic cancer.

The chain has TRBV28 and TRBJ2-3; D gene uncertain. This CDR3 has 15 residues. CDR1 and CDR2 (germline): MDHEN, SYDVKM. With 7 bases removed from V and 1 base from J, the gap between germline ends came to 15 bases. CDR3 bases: TGTGCCAGCACCCCCCGCACAACCCGCACAGATACGCAGTATTTT. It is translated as CASTPRTTRTDTQYF.

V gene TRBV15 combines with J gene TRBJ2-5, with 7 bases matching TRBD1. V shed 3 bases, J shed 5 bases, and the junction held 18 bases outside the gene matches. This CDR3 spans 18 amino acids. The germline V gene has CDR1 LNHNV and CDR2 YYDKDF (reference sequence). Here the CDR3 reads CATSSDPKKGALLETQYF. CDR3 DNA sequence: TGTGCCACCAGCAGCGACCCCAAAAAGGGGGCGCTTTTGGAGACCCAGTACTTC.

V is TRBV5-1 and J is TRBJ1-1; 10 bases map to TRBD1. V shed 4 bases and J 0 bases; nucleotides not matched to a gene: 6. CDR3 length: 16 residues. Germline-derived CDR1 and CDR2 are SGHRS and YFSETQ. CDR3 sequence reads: CASSQGTGVMNTEAFF. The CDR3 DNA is TGCGCCAGCAGCCAGGGGACAGGGGTTATGAACACTGAAGCTTTCTTT.

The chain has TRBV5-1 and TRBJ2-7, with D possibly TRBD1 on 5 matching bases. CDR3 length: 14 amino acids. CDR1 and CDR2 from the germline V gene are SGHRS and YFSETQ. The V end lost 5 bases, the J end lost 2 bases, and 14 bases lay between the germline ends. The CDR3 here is CASRESGPTYEQYF. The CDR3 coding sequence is TGCGCCAGCAGAGAATCAGGGCCTACCTACGAGCAGTACTTC. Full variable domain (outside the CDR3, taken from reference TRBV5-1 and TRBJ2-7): KAGVTQTPRYLIKTRGQQVTLSCSPISGHRSVSWYQQTPGQGLQFLFEYFSETQRNKGNFPGRFSGRQFSNSRSEMNVSTLELGDSALYLCASRESGPTYEQYFGPGTRLTVT.

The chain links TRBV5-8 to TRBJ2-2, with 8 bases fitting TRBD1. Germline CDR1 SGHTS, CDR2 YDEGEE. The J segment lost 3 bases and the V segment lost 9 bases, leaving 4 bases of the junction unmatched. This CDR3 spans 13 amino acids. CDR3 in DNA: TGTGCCACCGGGACAGGCCACACCGGGGAGCTGTTTTTT. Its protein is CATGTGHTGELFF.

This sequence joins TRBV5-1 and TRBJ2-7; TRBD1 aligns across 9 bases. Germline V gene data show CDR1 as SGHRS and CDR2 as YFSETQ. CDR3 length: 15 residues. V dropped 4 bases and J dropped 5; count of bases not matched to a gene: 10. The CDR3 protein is CASSPTGGAAHEQYF. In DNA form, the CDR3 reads TGCGCCAGCAGCCCTACAGGGGGCGCCGCCCACGAGCAGTACTTC.

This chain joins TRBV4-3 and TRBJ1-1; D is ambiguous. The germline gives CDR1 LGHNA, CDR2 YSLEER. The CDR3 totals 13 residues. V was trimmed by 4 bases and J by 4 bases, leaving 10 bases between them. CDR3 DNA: TGCGCCAGCAGCCCCCGAGGTCGCACTGAAGCTTTCTTT. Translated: CASSPRGRTEAFF.

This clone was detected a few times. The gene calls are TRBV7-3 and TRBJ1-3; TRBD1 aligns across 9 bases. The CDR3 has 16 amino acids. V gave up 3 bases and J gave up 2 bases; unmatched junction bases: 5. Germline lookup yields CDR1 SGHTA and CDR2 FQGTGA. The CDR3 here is CASSLGGQGPGNTIYF. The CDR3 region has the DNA TGTGCCAGCAGCTTGGGGGGACAGGGACCTGGAAACACCATATATTTT.

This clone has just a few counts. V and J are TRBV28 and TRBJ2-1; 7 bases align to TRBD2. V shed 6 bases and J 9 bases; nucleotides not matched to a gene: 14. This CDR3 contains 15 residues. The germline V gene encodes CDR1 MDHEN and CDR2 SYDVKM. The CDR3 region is CASSPSGGRFSEQFF. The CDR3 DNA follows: TGTGCCAGCAGCCCCTCTGGCGGGAGATTTAGTGAGCAGTTCTTC.

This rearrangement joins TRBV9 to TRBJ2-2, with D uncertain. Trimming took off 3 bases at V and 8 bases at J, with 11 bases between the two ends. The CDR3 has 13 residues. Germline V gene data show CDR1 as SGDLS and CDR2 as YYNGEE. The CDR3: CASSEALRGELFF. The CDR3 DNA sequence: TGTGCCAGCAGCGAGGCCCTGAGGGGGGAGCTGTTTTTT.

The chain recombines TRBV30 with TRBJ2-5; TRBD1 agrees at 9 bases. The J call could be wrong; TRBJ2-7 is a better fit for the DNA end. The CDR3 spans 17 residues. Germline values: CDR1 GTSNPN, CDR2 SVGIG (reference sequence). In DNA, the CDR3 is TGTGCCTGGAGTCACATCACGGGGACAGGGATTACCTACGAGCAGTACTTC. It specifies CAWSHITGTGITYEQYF.

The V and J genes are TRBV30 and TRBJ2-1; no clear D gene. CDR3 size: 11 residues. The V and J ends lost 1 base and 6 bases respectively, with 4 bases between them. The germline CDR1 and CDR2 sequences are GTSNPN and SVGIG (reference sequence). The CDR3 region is CAWSGINEQFF. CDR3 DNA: TGTGCCTGGAGTGGAATCAATGAGCAGTTCTTC. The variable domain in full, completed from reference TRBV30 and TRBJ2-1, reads SQTIHQWPATLVQPVGSPLSLECTVEGTSNPNLYWYRQAAGRGLQLLFYSVGIGQISSEVPQNLSASRPQDRQFILSSKKLLLSDSGFYLCAWSGINEQFFGPGTRLTVL.

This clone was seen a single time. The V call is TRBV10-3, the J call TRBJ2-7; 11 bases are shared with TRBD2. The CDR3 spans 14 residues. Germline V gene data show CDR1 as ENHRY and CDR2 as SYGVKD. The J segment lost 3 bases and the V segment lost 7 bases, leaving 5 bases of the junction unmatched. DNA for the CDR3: TGTGCCATCATGGAAGGGACTAGCGGCTACGAGCAGTACTTC. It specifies CAIMEGTSGYEQYF.

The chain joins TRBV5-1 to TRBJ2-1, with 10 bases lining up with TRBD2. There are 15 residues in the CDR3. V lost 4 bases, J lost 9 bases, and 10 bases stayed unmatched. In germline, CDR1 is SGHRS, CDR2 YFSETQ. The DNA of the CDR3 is TGCGCCAGCAGCCCTGATGATAGCGGGAGGCTTGAGCAGTTCTTC. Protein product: CASSPDDSGRLEQFF. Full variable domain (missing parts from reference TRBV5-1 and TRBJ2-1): KAGVTQTPRYLIKTRGQQVTLSCSPISGHRSVSWYQQTPGQGLQFLFEYFSETQRNKGNFPGRFSGRQFSNSRSEMNVSTLELGDSALYLCASSPDDSGRLEQFFGPGTRLTVL.

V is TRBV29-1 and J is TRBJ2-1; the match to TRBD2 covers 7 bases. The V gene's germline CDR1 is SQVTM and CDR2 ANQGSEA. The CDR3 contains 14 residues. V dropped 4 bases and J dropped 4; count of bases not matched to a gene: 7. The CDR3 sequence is CSVASRGRYNEQFF. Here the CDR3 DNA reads TGCAGCGTTGCATCGCGCGGGAGATACAATGAGCAGTTCTTC.

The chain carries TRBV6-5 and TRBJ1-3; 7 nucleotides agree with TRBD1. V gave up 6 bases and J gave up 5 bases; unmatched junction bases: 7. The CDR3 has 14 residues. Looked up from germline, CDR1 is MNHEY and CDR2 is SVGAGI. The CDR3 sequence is CASRSGQERNTIYF. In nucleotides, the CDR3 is TGTGCCAGCAGGTCCGGACAGGAACGAAACACCATATATTTT.

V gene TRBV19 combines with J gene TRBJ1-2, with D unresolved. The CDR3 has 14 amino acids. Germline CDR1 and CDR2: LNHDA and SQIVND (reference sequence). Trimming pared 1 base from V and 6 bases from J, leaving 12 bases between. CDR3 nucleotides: TGTGCCAGTAGTATAGGCCAGGATGGGAATGGCTACACCTTC. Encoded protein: CASSIGQDGNGYTF.

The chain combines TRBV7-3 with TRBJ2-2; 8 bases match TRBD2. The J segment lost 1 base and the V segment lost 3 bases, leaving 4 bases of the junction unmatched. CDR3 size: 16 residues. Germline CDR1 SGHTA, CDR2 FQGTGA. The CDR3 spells CASSFSGSLNTGELFF. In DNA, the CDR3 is TGTGCCAGCAGCTTCAGCGGGAGCCTGAACACCGGGGAGCTGTTTTTT. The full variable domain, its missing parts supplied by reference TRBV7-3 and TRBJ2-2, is GAGVSQTPSNKVTEKGKYVELRCDPISGHTALYWYRQSLGQGPEFLIYFQGTGAADDSGLPNDRFFAVRPEGSVSTLKIQRTERGDSAVYLCASSFSGSLNTGELFFGEGSRLTVL.

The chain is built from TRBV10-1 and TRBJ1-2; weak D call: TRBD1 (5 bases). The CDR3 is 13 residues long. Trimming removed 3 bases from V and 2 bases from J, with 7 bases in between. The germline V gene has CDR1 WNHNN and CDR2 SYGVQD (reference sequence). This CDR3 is CASSEGTNYGYTF. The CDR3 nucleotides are TGCGCCAGCAGTGAAGGGACCAACTATGGCTACACCTTC.

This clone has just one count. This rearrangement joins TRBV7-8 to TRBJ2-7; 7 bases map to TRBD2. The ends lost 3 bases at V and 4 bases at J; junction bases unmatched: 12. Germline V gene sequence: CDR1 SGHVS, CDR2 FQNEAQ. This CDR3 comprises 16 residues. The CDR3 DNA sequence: TGTGCCAGCAGCTTCCGCTCCGGGACTAACCTTTACGAGCAGTACTTC. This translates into CASSFRSGTNLYEQYF. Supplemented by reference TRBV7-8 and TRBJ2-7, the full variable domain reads GAGVSQSPRYKVAKRGQDVALRCDPISGHVSLFWYQQALGQGPEFLTYFQNEAQLDKSGLPSDRFFAERPEGSVSTLKIQRTQQEDSAVYLCASSFRSGTNLYEQYFGPGTRLTVT.

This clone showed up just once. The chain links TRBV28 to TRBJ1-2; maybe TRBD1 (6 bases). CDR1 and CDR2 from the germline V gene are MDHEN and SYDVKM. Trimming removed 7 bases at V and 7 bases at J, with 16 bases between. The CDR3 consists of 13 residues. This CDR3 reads CASTLPGAGGYTF. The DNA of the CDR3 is TGTGCCAGCACACTCCCGGGGGCGGGTGGCTACACCTTC.

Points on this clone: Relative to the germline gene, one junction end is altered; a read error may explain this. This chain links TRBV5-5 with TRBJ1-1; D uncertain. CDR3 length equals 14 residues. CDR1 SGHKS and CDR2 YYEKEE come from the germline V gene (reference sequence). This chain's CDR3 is CASSWIERAPDAFF. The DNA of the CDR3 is TGTGCCAGCAGCTGGATCGAGAGGGCCCCTGACGCTTTCTTT. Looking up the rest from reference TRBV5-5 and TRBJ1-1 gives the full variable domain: DAGVTQSPTHLIKTRGQQVTLRCSPISGHKSVSWYQQVLGQGPQFIFQYYEKEERGRGNFPDRFSARQFPNYSSELNVNALLLGDSALYLCASSWIERAPDAFFGQGTRLTVV.